These 28 T cell receptor beta chains came from one sample sequenced in a study of T cell repertoires in cytomegalovirus infection (dated 2019 in TCRdb). The run used an Illumina HiSeq 1500. In-frame beta chains were kept once TCRdb had trimmed the public reads at Q25 with fastp and called clones with MiXCR. For every CDR3 protein sequence, its rows merge into one entry that carries the most common genes and DNA. The table for this sample lists about 250,000 distinct CDR3 sequences; 17% of them were counted only once. The ten largest clonotypes hold roughly half of the sample. Sequenced sample: CD8+ T cells from PBMCs. The receptors were gathered from a human donor in good health (CMV status not recorded). Some clones in this sample may be carry-over from other donors' samples.

In its sample, this clonotype was seen many times. This chain uses TRBV12-3 or TRBV12-4 with TRBJ1-5, with D possibly TRBD1 on 6 matching bases. V lost 8 bases and J lost 2, with 28 bases in between. This CDR3 is built from 19 residues. The CDR3 reads CASPGEAGGRGYGNQPQHF. In DNA form, the CDR3 reads TGTGCCAGCCCAGGGGAAGCAGGAGGGCGGGGTTATGGCAATCAGCCCCAGCATTTT.

The table lists this clonotype with many counts. The rearrangement joins TRBV4-2 to TRBJ1-2; a possible D gene is TRBD1 (5 bases). Trimming cost V 6 bases and J 4 bases, with 15 bases left between them. Germline CDR1 is LGHNA and CDR2 is YNFKEQ. The CDR3 runs to 14 residues. CDR3 DNA sequence: TGTGCCAGCAGTTCAGGGCTTTGGGGCTATGGCTACACCTTC. It is translated as CASSSGLWGYGYTF.

This clonotype was seen repeatedly, ten times or more. V is TRBV6-6 and J is TRBJ2-4; possibly TRBD2 for D (7 bases). Trimming shortened V by 0 bases and J by 7 bases, and 13 bases separated the two germline ends. CDR1 is MNHNY and CDR2 is SVGAGI in the germline V gene (reference sequence). The CDR3 has 15 amino acids. The CDR3: CASSYSLGGGNIQYF. The CDR3 DNA reads TGTGCCAGCAGTTACTCCTTGGGAGGGGGTAACATTCAGTACTTC.

The chain uses TRBV6-5 and TRBJ1-1, with a tentative D call TRBD1 (5 bases). Trimming cost V 3 bases and J 6 bases, with 11 bases left between them. The CDR3 totals 13 residues. Per germline, CDR1 MNHEY and CDR2 SVGAGI. CDR3 coding DNA: TGTGCCAGCAGTTATCAGGGTATAGCTGAAGCTTTCTTT. Protein sequence: CASSYQGIAEAFF.

In its sample, this clonotype was seen a few times. This chain joins TRBV20-1 and TRBJ2-7, with 7 bases fitting TRBD1. CDR1 is DFQATT and CDR2 is SNEGSKA in the germline V gene (reference sequence). Trimming at V came to 0 bases and at J to 3 bases, leaving 14 bases not matched to a gene. The CDR3 runs to 17 residues. Written as DNA, the CDR3 is TGCAGTGCTAGAGATTTCCCCGGAAGAGACAGGGACTACGAGCAGTACTTC. Its protein is CSARDFPGRDRDYEQYF.

This clonotype appeared a single time. V is TRBV27 and J is TRBJ2-7; 7 nucleotides match TRBD1. Trimming removed 5 bases from V and 4 bases from J; junction bases left unmatched: 8. The CDR3 loop spans 14 amino acids. Germline values: CDR1 MNHEY, CDR2 SMNVEV (reference sequence). The CDR3 reads CASSIRVDRYEQYF. CDR3 DNA: TGTGCCAGCAGTATTAGGGTGGACAGGTACGAGCAGTACTTC.

In this sample, this clonotype turned up a few times. The rearrangement uses TRBV4-2 and TRBJ2-5, with D possibly being TRBD2 (6 bases). The V end lost 1 base, the J end lost 5 bases, and 14 bases lay between the germline ends. The CDR3 sequence is 15 residues long. The germline CDR1 and CDR2 sequences are LGHNA and YNFKEQ. Here the CDR3 DNA reads TGTGCCAGCAGCCAAGGCGGCGGGGCCGCGGAGACCCAGTACTTC. Translated, it gives CASSQGGGAAETQYF.

This clonotype was seen repeatedly, ten times or more. The chain recombines TRBV6-1 with TRBJ1-4; 7 nucleotides line up with TRBD1. The CDR3 has 15 amino acids. CDR1 and CDR2 from the germline V gene are MNHNS and SASEGT. V shed 5 bases, J shed 0 bases, and the junction held 3 bases outside the gene matches. CDR3 nucleotide sequence: TGTGCCAGCAGTTCGACAGGGCCAACTAATGAAAAACTGTTTTTT. Amino acids: CASSSTGPTNEKLFF.

This clonotype occurred a few times. The chain links TRBV6-6 to TRBJ2-5, with 7 bases matching TRBD1. The CDR3 has 14 amino acids. V was pared by 1 base and J by 1 base, with 0 bases of the junction left unmatched. Germline V gene lookup returns CDR1 MNHNY and CDR2 SVGAGI (reference sequence). The CDR3 bases are TGTGCCAGCAGTTACTGGGACAGCCAAGAGACCCAGTACTTC. Translating gives CASSYWDSQETQYF.

This clonotype was picked up a small number of times. The chain links TRBV27 to TRBJ2-7; 9 bases fit TRBD2. The trim removed 3 bases at V and 2 bases at J, leaving 5 bases unmatched. Germline lookup yields CDR1 MNHEY and CDR2 SMNVEV (reference sequence). This CDR3 has 15 amino acids. CDR3: CASSFFGGGAYEQYF. CDR3 DNA: TGTGCCAGCAGTTTCTTCGGCGGGGGGGCCTACGAGCAGTACTTC.

The chain combines TRBV19 with TRBJ1-1; D not resolved. The germline V gene encodes CDR1 LNHDA and CDR2 SQIVND (reference sequence). The CDR3 covers 16 residues. The V end lost 4 bases, the J end lost 8 bases, and 23 bases lay between the germline ends. CDR3 in amino acids: CASSTSDMAFKLEAFF. Here the CDR3 DNA reads TGTGCCAGTAGTACTTCTGACATGGCTTTTAAGCTGGAAGCTTTCTTT.

This clonotype was seen many times. The chain uses TRBV7-9 and TRBJ1-1, with D perhaps TRBD1 (5 bases). Germline CDR1 reads SEHNR; CDR2 reads FQNEAQ (reference sequence). The CDR3 runs 15 residues. V lost 5 bases, J lost 0 bases, and 13 bases lay in between. For the CDR3, the DNA is TGTGCCAGCAGCCCCCCGAGGGGCATGAACACTGAAGCTTTCTTT. It yields the protein CASSPPRGMNTEAFF. Full variable domain (remainder filled in from reference TRBV7-9 and TRBJ1-1): DTGVSQNPRHKITKRGQNVTFRCDPISEHNRLYWYRQTLGQGPEFLTYFQNEAQLEKSRLLSDRFSAERPKGSFSTLEIQRTEQGDSAMYLCASSPPRGMNTEAFFGQGTRLTVV.

This clonotype was detected a few times. The rearrangement uses TRBV7-9 and TRBJ1-1; no definite D call. The V gene lost 6 bases and the J gene lost 0 bases, with 5 bases spanning the gap. The CDR3 has 12 residues. CDR1 and CDR2 from the germline V gene are SEHNR and FQNEAQ (reference sequence). The CDR3 bases are TGTGCCAGCAGGGCACTGAACACTGAAGCTTTCTTT. It codes for CASRALNTEAFF.

This clonotype was seen many times. The gene calls are TRBV7-8 and TRBJ1-5, with D unresolved. The germline gives CDR1 SGHVS, CDR2 FQNEAQ. The CDR3 is made up of 15 amino acids. V was cut by 5 bases and J by 1 base, with 12 bases left in between. The CDR3 region has the DNA TGTGCCAGCAGCCCACATATAGGGAGCAATCAGCCCCAGCATTTT. It is translated as CASSPHIGSNQPQHF.

V gene TRBV7-9 combines with J gene TRBJ1-6, with a tentative D call TRBD1 (5 bases). Germline values: CDR1 SEHNR, CDR2 FQNEAQ (reference sequence). V shed 5 bases and J shed 7 bases, with 12 bases lying between them. The CDR3 has 14 amino acids. The CDR3 region is CASSETALNSPLHF. CDR3 nucleotides: TGTGCCAGCAGCGAGACAGCCCTCAATTCACCCCTCCACTTT. Using reference TRBV7-9 and TRBJ1-6 for the parts outside the CDR3, the full variable domain is DTGVSQNPRHKITKRGQNVTFRCDPISEHNRLYWYRQTLGQGPEFLTYFQNEAQLEKSRLLSDRFSAERPKGSFSTLEIQRTEQGDSAMYLCASSETALNSPLHFGNGTRLTVT.

The CDR3 protein is CSAREFSSYNEQFF. DNA for the CDR3: TGCAGTGCTAGAGAATTTAGCTCCTACAATGAGCAGTTCTTC. J is TRBJ2-1 and V is TRBV20-1; D is undetermined. This CDR3 has 14 residues. CDR1 and CDR2 (germline): DFQATT, SNEGSKA (reference sequence). V dropped 0 bases and J dropped 0 bases, with 6 bases sitting between them.

This CDR3 is CASSHRLAKNIQYF. CDR3 bases: TGTGCCAGCAGCCACCGACTAGCCAAAAACATTCAGTACTTC. The chain joins TRBV7-8 to TRBJ2-4; D is ambiguous. Germline-derived CDR1 and CDR2 are SGHVS and FQNEAQ. V was trimmed by 5 bases and J by 0 bases, leaving 8 bases between them. The CDR3 is 14 amino acids.

The chain links TRBV29-1 to TRBJ2-6, with a possible D match to TRBD2 (5 bases). CDR3 length: 14 amino acids. Trimming shortened V by 1 base and J by 3 bases, and 7 bases separated the two germline ends. Germline lookup yields CDR1 SQVTM and CDR2 ANQGSEA. CDR3 sequence reads: CSVEAGYGANVLTF. The CDR3 DNA sequence: TGCAGCGTTGAAGCGGGGTATGGGGCCAACGTCCTGACTTTC.

The chain couples TRBV20-1 to TRBJ1-6; D is unclear. Trimming pared 0 bases from V and 0 bases from J, leaving 12 bases between. The germline V gene encodes CDR1 DFQATT and CDR2 SNEGSKA (reference sequence). CDR3 length: 17 amino acids. This CDR3 is CSARDRAQSSYNSPLHF. CDR3 nucleotide sequence: TGCAGTGCTAGAGATAGGGCGCAGAGCTCCTATAATTCACCCCTCCACTTT.

A remark on this clonotype: With a much larger clone just one base away, this may be a read error. The CDR3 DNA reads TGTGCCAGCAGCTTAGTTTCGGGTGAAATCTACGAGCAGTACTTC. This gives the protein CASSLVSGEIYEQYF. The J gene is TRBJ2-7, the V gene TRBV7-2; D is unclear. Germline-derived CDR1 and CDR2 are SGHTA and FQGNSA. Trimming removed 1 base from V and 3 bases from J, with 13 bases in between. The CDR3 loop spans 15 amino acids.

This clonotype was seen a few times. V is TRBV6-5 and J is TRBJ2-3, with 9 bases identical to TRBD2. The CDR3 is made up of 19 amino acids. The ends lost 2 bases at V and 4 bases at J; junction bases unmatched: 16. Germline CDR1 is MNHEY and CDR2 is SVGAGI. For the CDR3, the DNA is TGTGCCAGCAGTTACGAGGGCGGGGGGGCCTATAAGGCCTCAGATACGCAGTATTTT. This codes for CASSYEGGGAYKASDTQYF.

The chain uses TRBV14 and TRBJ1-4; no firm D call. Germline CDR1 reads SGHDN; CDR2 reads FVKESK. The CDR3 contains 14 residues. Trimming removed 0 bases at V and 7 bases at J, with 9 bases between. CDR3 sequence reads: CASSQDKLREKLFF. CDR3 coding DNA: TGTGCCAGCAGCCAAGATAAACTTCGTGAAAAACTGTTTTTT.

There are a few counts of this clonotype. This chain joins TRBV19 and TRBJ1-2; D unclear. Germline V gene lookup returns CDR1 LNHDA and CDR2 SQIVND (reference sequence). V was shortened by 11 bases and J by 1 base, with 11 bases between the two germline ends. The CDR3 consists of 12 residues. The CDR3 spells CAARRNNYGYTF. The CDR3 DNA reads TGTGCCGCCAGGCGGAATAACTATGGCTACACCTTC.

This clonotype appeared a few times. This chain connects TRBV7-2 to TRBJ2-3; D gene uncertain. There are 16 residues in the CDR3. CDR1 is SGHTA and CDR2 is FQGNSA in the germline V gene. V lost 5 bases and J 1 base, leaving 16 bases between the germline ends. The CDR3 DNA is TGTGCCAGCAGCCCTTCCGTGTCCCATGGCACAGATACGCAGTATTTT. The encoded protein is CASSPSVSHGTDTQYF.

There are a few counts of this clonotype. This chain links TRBV20-1 with TRBJ1-5; no definite D call. The V gene lost 1 base and the J gene lost 2 bases, with 21 bases spanning the gap. The CDR3 length is 18 residues. CDR1 and CDR2 (germline): DFQATT, SNEGSKA (reference sequence). The chain's CDR3 is CSARAPLPGWEGNQPQHF. The CDR3 DNA reads TGCAGTGCTAGAGCCCCCCTCCCCGGTTGGGAAGGCAATCAGCCCCAGCATTTT.

The table lists this clonotype with a few counts. The CDR3 coding sequence is TGCAGCGTGGGGGGACTAGCGGGGGGTCTATCCTACAATGAGCAGTTCTTC. Translated, it gives CSVGGLAGGLSYNEQFF. The genes are TRBV29-1 and TRBJ2-1, with 15 bases fitting TRBD2. The CDR3 contains 17 residues. Trimming removed 6 bases from V and 1 base from J; junction bases left unmatched: 7. The germline V gene has CDR1 SQVTM and CDR2 ANQGSEA.

This clonotype has a count of ten or more. The CDR3 DNA is TGTGCCAGCAGCGGGACAGGAACCTTGAACACTGAAGCTTTCTTT. This encodes CASSGTGTLNTEAFF. This chain joins TRBV12-3 or TRBV12-4 and TRBJ1-1, with 8 bases identical to TRBD1. The CDR3 totals 15 residues. V dropped 6 bases and J dropped 0; count of bases not matched to a gene: 6.

J is TRBJ1-4 and V is TRBV4-3; 9 nucleotides align to TRBD1. After removal of 6 bases from V and 5 bases from J, the junction contained 7 bases not matched to a gene. Germline lookup yields CDR1 LGHNA and CDR2 YSLEER. The CDR3 covers 15 residues. The CDR3 nucleotides read TGCGCCAGCAGACCCGACACAGGGGGCAATGAAAAACTGTTTTTT. Translation: CASRPDTGGNEKLFF.